Presented here are 23 T cell receptor beta chains from one specimen sequenced in a study of OX40 agonist ivuxolimab in advanced cancers. Libraries were prepared by immunoSEQ multiplex PCR; TCRdb keeps only in-frame clonotypes and omits some of them. This table has tens of thousands of clones, 80% to 85% appearing once. Sequencing used CD4+ or CD8+ T cells sorted from blood, obtained in a trial of the OX40 agonist ivuxolimab. The receptors originated from an adult with an advanced solid tumor such as melanoma, head and neck, liver or kidney cancer.

The CDR3 coding sequence is TGCGCCAGCAGCTTGGCGCAGGGGGGGAACACTGAAGCTTTCTTT. As protein: CASSLAQGGNTEAFF. This rearrangement joins TRBV5-1 to TRBJ1-1; 7 bases are shared with TRBD1. Trimming cost V 0 bases and J 1 base; bases outside gene matches: 3. CDR1 is SGHRS, CDR2 YFSETQ, per germline. The CDR3 runs to 15 residues.

V is TRBV5-4 and J is TRBJ2-1; the D is unclear. Germline V CDR1 and CDR2: SGHNT, YYREEE (reference sequence). The CDR3 spans 16 residues. Trimming shortened V by 0 bases and J by 1 base, and 11 bases separated the two germline ends. CDR3 in DNA: TGTGCCAGCAGCTTGGGGTTGGGTGGGTCCTACAATGAGCAGTTCTTC. Residues: CASSLGLGGSYNEQFF. The full variable domain, rest sourced from reference TRBV5-4 and TRBJ2-1, is ETGVTQSPTHLIKTRGQQVTLRCSSQSGHNTVSWYQQALGQGPQFIFQYYREEENGRGNFPPRFSGLQFPNYSSELNVNALELDDSALYLCASSLGLGGSYNEQFFGPGTRLTVL.

V usage is TRBV27 and J usage is TRBJ2-3, with a tentative D call TRBD1 (6 bases). Deletions cut 3 bases from V and 5 bases from J, with 12 bases between. Per germline, CDR1 MNHEY and CDR2 SMNVEV (reference sequence). This CDR3 comprises 14 residues. CDR3: CASSLGAEKDTQYF. CDR3 nucleotide sequence: TGTGCCAGCAGTTTGGGGGCCGAAAAAGATACGCAGTATTTT.

This chain links TRBV2 with TRBJ1-1, with D possibly being TRBD1 (5 bases). Between the trimmed V and J ends, which lost 6 bases and 6 bases, there was a span of 14 bases. Germline values: CDR1 SNHLY, CDR2 FYNNEI. This CDR3 comprises 13 residues. The CDR3 loop reads CASSAREGSEAFF. The CDR3 DNA sequence: TGTGCCAGCAGCGCCAGGGAGGGGTCTGAAGCTTTCTTT.

The V call is TRBV7-2, the J call TRBJ2-3; TRBD1 might be the D (5 bases). The CDR3 runs to 14 residues. V lost 2 bases and J 0 bases, leaving 6 bases between the germline ends. Per germline, CDR1 SGHTA and CDR2 FQGNSA. The CDR3 protein is CASSLQGSTDTQYF. The DNA of the CDR3 is TGTGCCAGCAGCTTACAGGGAAGCACAGATACGCAGTATTTT. The variable domain in full, with the rest retrieved from reference TRBV7-2 and TRBJ2-3, is GAGVSQSPSNKVTEKGKDVELRCDPISGHTALYWYRQSLGQGLEFLIYFQGNSAPDKSGLPSDRFSAERTGGSVSTLTIQRTQQEDSAVYLCASSLQGSTDTQYFGPGTRLTVL.

V is TRBV19 and J is TRBJ1-2; perhaps TRBD1 as D (6 bases). Looked up from germline, CDR1 is LNHDA and CDR2 is SQIVND (reference sequence). Trimming stripped 6 bases from V and 5 bases from J, with 19 bases between. The CDR3 is made up of 15 amino acids. The CDR3 DNA reads TGTGCCAGTAGCGCAGGGGCGCAGGGCAGGTATGGCTACACCTTC. Its translation: CASSAGAQGRYGYTF.

This chain uses TRBV4-2 with TRBJ2-5; D may correspond to TRBD1 or TRBD2 (7 bases each). Trimming stripped 5 bases from V and 5 bases from J, with 15 bases between. In germline, CDR1 is LGHNA, CDR2 YNFKEQ. This CDR3 spans 14 amino acids. CDR3: CASSLGGGRETQYF. CDR3 in DNA: TGTGCCAGCAGCTTGGGAGGGGGCCGGGAGACCCAGTACTTC.

V gene TRBV11-1 combines with J gene TRBJ1-1; 10 nucleotides match TRBD1. This CDR3 has 13 amino acids. Germline V CDR1 and CDR2: SGHAT, FQDESV (reference sequence). After removal of 5 bases from V and 7 bases from J, the junction contained 4 bases not matched to a gene. The CDR3 DNA sequence: TGTGCCAGCAGCGGGACAGGGGTGGGTGAAGCTTTCTTT. Residues: CASSGTGVGEAFF. The full variable domain, with the rest looked up from reference TRBV11-1 and TRBJ1-1, is EAEVAQSPRYKITEKSQAVAFWCDPISGHATLYWYRQILGQGPELLVQFQDESVVDDSQLPKDRFSAERLKGVDSTLKIQPAELGDSAMYLCASSGTGVGEAFFGQGTRLTVV.

The chain employs TRBV10-3 and TRBJ2-3, with D perhaps assigned TRBD1 or TRBD2 (5 bases each). Germline V CDR1 and CDR2: ENHRY, SYGVKD. CDR3 size: 15 residues. Trimming pared 7 bases from V and 4 bases from J, leaving 18 bases between. The CDR3 DNA sequence: TGTGCCATCATGCCTGGGATCGTGGGGGCAGATACGCAGTATTTT. Residues: CAIMPGIVGADTQYF.

This chain connects TRBV6-5 to TRBJ2-5; TRBD1 might be the D (5 bases). Germline-derived CDR1 and CDR2 are MNHEY and SVGAGI. V was clipped by 6 bases and J by 3 bases, with 14 bases between them. This CDR3 comprises 14 residues. The CDR3 loop reads CASRPPPREETQYF. The CDR3 coding sequence is TGTGCCAGCAGACCTCCCCCCAGGGAAGAGACCCAGTACTTC.

The chain combines TRBV27 with TRBJ2-2, with 8 bases fitting TRBD1. Germline trimming cut 7 bases from V and 6 bases from J; bases unmatched to any gene: 19. Per germline, CDR1 MNHEY and CDR2 SMNVEV (reference sequence). This CDR3 region has 18 residues. The CDR3 spells CASKRDRSGGSSPGELFF. The DNA for the CDR3 is TGTGCCAGCAAAAGGGACAGGTCCGGGGGATCCTCTCCCGGGGAGCTGTTTTTT.

V usage is TRBV10-3 and J usage is TRBJ2-2, with TRBD1 matching over 9 bases. Germline-derived CDR1 and CDR2 are ENHRY and SYGVKD. Trimming cost V 6 bases and J 4 bases; bases outside gene matches: 15. The CDR3 sequence is 18 residues long. The CDR3 region has the DNA TGTGCCATCAGCCCCGGGACAGGGACATGGGGGAGCACCGGGGAGCTGTTTTTT. Residues: CAISPGTGTWGSTGELFF.

The chain links TRBV5-1 to TRBJ1-3; D not resolved. Germline V gene sequence: CDR1 SGHRS, CDR2 YFSETQ. The CDR3 is made up of 15 amino acids. The V end was cut by 2 bases, the J end by 0 bases, with 9 bases between. CDR3 protein: CASSLGRGSGNTIYF. For the CDR3, the DNA is TGCGCCAGCAGCTTAGGCAGAGGCTCTGGAAACACCATATATTTT.

This clone has more than one count but fewer than ten. This chain uses TRBV7-2 with TRBJ1-5, with D possibly TRBD1 on 6 matching bases. This CDR3 has 14 amino acids. CDR1 and CDR2 from the germline V gene are SGHTA and FQGNSA. Trimming removed 5 bases from V and 7 bases from J, with 15 bases in between. The CDR3 DNA reads as TGTGCCAGCAGCCCCCGGGGGGGCAGACAGCCCCAGCATTTT. This gives the protein CASSPRGGRQPQHF.

The rearrangement uses TRBV6-1 and TRBJ2-3; TRBD1 matches 9 bases. CDR3 size: 19 residues. Trimming removed 2 bases from V and 4 bases from J; junction bases left unmatched: 16. Germline V gene data show CDR1 as MNHNS and CDR2 as SASEGT. CDR3: CASSEPLRQGVAFADTQYF. As DNA, the CDR3 is TGTGCCAGCAGTGAACCCCTTCGACAGGGGGTGGCTTTCGCAGATACGCAGTATTTT.

The chain uses TRBV5-1 and TRBJ2-1; D gene ambiguous. Deletions cut 3 bases from V and 6 bases from J, with 16 bases between. This CDR3 spans 15 amino acids. Germline V gives CDR1 SGHRS, CDR2 YFSETQ. CDR3 sequence: CASSSEVGKGNEQFF. In nucleotides, the CDR3 is TGCGCCAGCAGCTCCGAAGTAGGGAAGGGCAATGAGCAGTTCTTC.

This rearrangement joins TRBV7-9 to TRBJ2-5; TRBD2 aligns across 7 bases. Per the germline V gene, CDR1 is SEHNR and CDR2 is FQNEAQ (reference sequence). The CDR3 consists of 13 residues. J gave up 4 bases and V 5 bases, and 4 bases lay outside the gene matches. This CDR3 reads CASSPSGAETQYF. CDR3 bases: TGTGCCAGCAGCCCGAGCGGGGCAGAGACCCAGTACTTC.

This clone was recorded only once. The chain links TRBV6-5 to TRBJ2-1; 7 bases fit TRBD2. The trim removed 6 bases at V and 2 bases at J, leaving 7 bases unmatched. CDR1 and CDR2 (germline): MNHEY, SVGAGI. The CDR3 runs to 15 residues. The CDR3 loop is CASRTRAGTYNEQFF. The CDR3 DNA reads TGTGCCAGCAGGACGAGAGCGGGGACCTACAATGAGCAGTTCTTC.

This clone was seen once. This chain uses TRBV18 with TRBJ2-5; perhaps TRBD2 as D (5 bases). The CDR3 length is 15 residues. Germline CDR1 is KGHSH and CDR2 is LQKENI. Trimming stripped 4 bases from V and 2 bases from J, with 14 bases between. The CDR3 loop reads CASSQLEDWQETQYF. The DNA for the CDR3 is TGTGCCAGCTCACAACTAGAAGACTGGCAAGAGACCCAGTACTTC.

The rearrangement links TRBV7-2 to TRBJ1-1; D is ambiguous. There are 11 residues in the CDR3. V was trimmed by 9 bases and J by 3 bases, leaving 8 bases between them. The germline CDR1 and CDR2 sequences are SGHTA and FQGNSA. The CDR3: CARKDYTEAFF. In DNA, the CDR3 is TGTGCCAGAAAAGATTACACTGAAGCTTTCTTT.

The chain employs TRBV7-2 and TRBJ2-5; D gene unclear. V was clipped by 5 bases and J by 5 bases, with 9 bases between them. Per germline, CDR1 SGHTA and CDR2 FQGNSA. CDR3 length: 12 amino acids. CDR3 sequence reads: CASSRPVETQYF. The DNA for the CDR3 is TGTGCCAGCAGCCGGCCAGTGGAGACCCAGTACTTC.

The gene calls are TRBV4-2 and TRBJ1-1; D gene ambiguous. Germline V gives CDR1 LGHNA, CDR2 YNFKEQ. The CDR3 is 14 amino acids. V shed 2 bases and J shed 1 base, with 8 bases lying between them. The DNA for the CDR3 is TGTGCCAGCAGCCAACCGGGAGGGAACACTGAAGCTTTCTTT. It encodes CASSQPGGNTEAFF.

The rearrangement uses TRBV2 and TRBJ2-7; 12 positions match TRBD2. The CDR3 runs 16 residues. The ends lost 6 bases at V and 1 base at J; junction bases unmatched: 7. From germline, CDR1 is SNHLY and CDR2 FYNNEI. The CDR3 protein is CASSAGLAGRSYEQYF. The CDR3 DNA follows: TGTGCCAGCAGCGCGGGACTAGCGGGTAGATCCTACGAGCAGTACTTC.